The sample holds a few counts of the clone carrying this T cell receptor (beta chain). The antigen is undetermined. These data originate in a study of T cells after yellow fever vaccination. Study outcomes and limitations: Peaking faster, on day 5 versus 15, the secondary response was nonetheless weaker.

TCRdb reprocessed the 5' RACE reads with MiXCR, giving one entry per CDR3 protein. Here the sample spans around 340,000 distinct CDR3 sequences, around 13% being singletons. The receptor was isolated from a man younger than 35 who received the YFV17D yellow fever vaccine. The material was CD4+ T cells sorted from PBMCs, obtained 15 days after the yellow fever booster vaccination.

This CDR3 reads CASSFGPGTSGGYNEQFF. The CDR3 nucleotides are TGTGCCAGCAGCTTCGGACCCGGGACTAGCGGGGGATACAATGAGCAGTTCTTC. The rearrangement links TRBV7-6 to TRBJ2-1; 14 bases match TRBD2. This CDR3 comprises 18 residues. Germline V gene data show CDR1 as SGHVS and CDR2 as FNYEAQ. Unmatched junction bases numbered 8, after V lost 3 bases and J lost 4 bases. Based on the CDR3 plus reference TRBV7-6 and TRBJ2-1, the full variable domain is GAGVSQSPRYKVTKRGQDVALRCDPISGHVSLYWYRQALGQGPEFLTYFNYEAQQDKSGLPNDRFSAERPEGSISTLTIQRTEQRDSAMYRCASSFGPGTSGGYNEQFFGPGTRLTVL.